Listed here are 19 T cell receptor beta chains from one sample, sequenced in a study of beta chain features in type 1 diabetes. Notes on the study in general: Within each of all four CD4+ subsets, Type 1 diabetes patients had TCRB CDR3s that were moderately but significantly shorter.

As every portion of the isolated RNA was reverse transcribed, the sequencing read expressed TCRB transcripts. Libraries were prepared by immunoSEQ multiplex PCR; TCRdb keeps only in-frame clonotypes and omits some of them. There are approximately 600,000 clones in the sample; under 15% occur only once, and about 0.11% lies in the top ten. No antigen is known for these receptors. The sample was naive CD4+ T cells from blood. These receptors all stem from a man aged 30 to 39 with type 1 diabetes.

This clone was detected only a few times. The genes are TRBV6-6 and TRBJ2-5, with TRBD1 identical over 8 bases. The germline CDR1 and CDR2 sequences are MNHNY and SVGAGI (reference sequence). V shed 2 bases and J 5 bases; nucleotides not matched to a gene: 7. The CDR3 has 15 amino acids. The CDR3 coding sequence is TGTGCCAGCAGTTACCAGGGGGCGCAACTCGAGACCCAGTACTTC. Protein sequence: CASSYQGAQLETQYF.

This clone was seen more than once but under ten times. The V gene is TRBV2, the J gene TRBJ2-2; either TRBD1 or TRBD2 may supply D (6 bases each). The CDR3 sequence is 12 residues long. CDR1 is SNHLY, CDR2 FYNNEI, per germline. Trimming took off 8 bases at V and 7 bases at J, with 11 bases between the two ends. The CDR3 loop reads CASGGQSGELFF. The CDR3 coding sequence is TGTGCCAGCGGGGGGCAGAGCGGGGAGCTGTTTTTT.

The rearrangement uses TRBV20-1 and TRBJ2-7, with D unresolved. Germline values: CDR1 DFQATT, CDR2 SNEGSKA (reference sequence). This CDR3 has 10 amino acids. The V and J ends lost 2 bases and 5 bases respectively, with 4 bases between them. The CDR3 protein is CSARYNEQYF. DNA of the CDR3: TGCAGTGCTAGATATAACGAGCAGTACTTC.

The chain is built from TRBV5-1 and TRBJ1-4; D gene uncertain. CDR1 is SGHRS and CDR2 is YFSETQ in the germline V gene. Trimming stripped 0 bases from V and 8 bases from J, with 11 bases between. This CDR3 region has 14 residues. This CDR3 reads CASSLAQPGEKLFF. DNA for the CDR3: TGCGCCAGCAGCTTGGCACAGCCAGGAGAAAAACTGTTTTTT.

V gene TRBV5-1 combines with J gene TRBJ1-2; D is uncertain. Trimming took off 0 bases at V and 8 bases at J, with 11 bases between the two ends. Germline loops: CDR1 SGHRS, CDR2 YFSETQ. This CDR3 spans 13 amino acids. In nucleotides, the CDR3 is TGCGCCAGCAGCTTGGGAACCGAGAAAGGCTACACCTTC. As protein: CASSLGTEKGYTF.

CDR3 in DNA: TGTGCCAGCAGTATGCTCCGACAGGGGATCGGGCTCGAGCAGTACTTC. Translating it yields CASSMLRQGIGLEQYF. The rearrangement uses TRBV27 and TRBJ2-7; TRBD1 matches at 8 bases. The CDR3 runs 16 residues. Losses at the gene ends were 5 bases for V and 6 bases for J; bases not matched to a gene: 15. Germline V gives CDR1 MNHEY, CDR2 SMNVEV (reference sequence).

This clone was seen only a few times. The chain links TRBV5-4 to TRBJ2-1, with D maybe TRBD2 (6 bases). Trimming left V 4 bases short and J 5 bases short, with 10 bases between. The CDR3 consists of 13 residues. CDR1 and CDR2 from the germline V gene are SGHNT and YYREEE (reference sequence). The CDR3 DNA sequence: TGTGCCAGCAGCCTCGGGAGAAACAATGAGCAGTTCTTC. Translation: CASSLGRNNEQFF.

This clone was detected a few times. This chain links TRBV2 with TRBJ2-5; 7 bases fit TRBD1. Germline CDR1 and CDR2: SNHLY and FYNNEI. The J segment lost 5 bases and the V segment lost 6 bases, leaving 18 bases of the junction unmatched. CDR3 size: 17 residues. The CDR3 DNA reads TGTGCCAGCAGCCTAAAAGGGACAGTCCAAGGCGCGGAGACCCAGTACTTC. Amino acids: CASSLKGTVQGAETQYF.

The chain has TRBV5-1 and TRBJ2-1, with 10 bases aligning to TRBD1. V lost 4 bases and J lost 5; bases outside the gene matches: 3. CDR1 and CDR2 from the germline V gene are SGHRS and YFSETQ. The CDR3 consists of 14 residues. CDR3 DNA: TGCGCCAGCAGCGGGACAGGGGTCCACAATGAGCAGTTCTTC. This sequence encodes CASSGTGVHNEQFF.

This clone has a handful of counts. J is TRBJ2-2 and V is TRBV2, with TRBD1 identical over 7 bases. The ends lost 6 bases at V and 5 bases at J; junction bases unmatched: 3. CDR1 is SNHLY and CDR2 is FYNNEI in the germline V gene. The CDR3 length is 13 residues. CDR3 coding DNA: TGTGCCAGCAGGGGGACAGTTACCGGGGAGCTGTTTTTT. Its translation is CASRGTVTGELFF.

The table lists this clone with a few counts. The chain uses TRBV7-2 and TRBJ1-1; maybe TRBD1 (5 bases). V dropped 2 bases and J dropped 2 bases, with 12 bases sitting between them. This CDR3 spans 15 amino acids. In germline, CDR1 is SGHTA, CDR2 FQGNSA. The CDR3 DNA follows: TGTGCCAGCAGCTTAAACCCAGGGAGTAACACTGAAGCTTTCTTT. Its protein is CASSLNPGSNTEAFF. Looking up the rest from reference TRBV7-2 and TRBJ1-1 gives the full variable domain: GAGVSQSPSNKVTEKGKDVELRCDPISGHTALYWYRQSLGQGLEFLIYFQGNSAPDKSGLPSDRFSAERTGGSVSTLTIQRTQQEDSAVYLCASSLNPGSNTEAFFGQGTRLTVV.

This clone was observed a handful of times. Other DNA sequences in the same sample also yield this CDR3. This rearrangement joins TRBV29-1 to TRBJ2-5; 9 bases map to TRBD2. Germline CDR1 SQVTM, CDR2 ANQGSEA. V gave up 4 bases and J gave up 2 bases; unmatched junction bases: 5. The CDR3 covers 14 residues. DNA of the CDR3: TGCAGCGTTGTATTAGCGGGGGATCAAGAGACCCAGTACTTC. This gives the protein CSVVLAGDQETQYF.

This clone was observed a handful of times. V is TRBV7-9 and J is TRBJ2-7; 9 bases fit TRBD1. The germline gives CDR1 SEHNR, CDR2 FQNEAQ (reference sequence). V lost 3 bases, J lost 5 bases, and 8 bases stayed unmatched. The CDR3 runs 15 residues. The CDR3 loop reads CASSFPGQGTHEQYF. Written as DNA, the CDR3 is TGTGCCAGCAGCTTCCCGGGACAGGGTACCCACGAGCAGTACTTC.

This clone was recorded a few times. DNA for the CDR3: TGTGCCTGGGCGGGCGTGGGGTACGAGCAGTACTTC. Amino acids: CAWAGVGYEQYF. J is TRBJ2-7 and V is TRBV30, with D perhaps TRBD2 (5 bases). This CDR3 spans 12 amino acids. The V end was cut by 5 bases, the J end by 4 bases, with 12 bases between. CDR1 and CDR2 (germline): GTSNPN, SVGIG (reference sequence).

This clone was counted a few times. For the CDR3, the DNA is TGTGCCAGCAGCCGAAACGGCTACGAGCAGTACTTC. Amino acid sequence: CASSRNGYEQYF. The chain employs TRBV7-9 and TRBJ2-7; the D is unclear. The CDR3 is 12 residues long. V gave up 5 bases and J gave up 3 bases, with 8 bases separating them. The germline gives CDR1 SEHNR, CDR2 FQNEAQ (reference sequence).

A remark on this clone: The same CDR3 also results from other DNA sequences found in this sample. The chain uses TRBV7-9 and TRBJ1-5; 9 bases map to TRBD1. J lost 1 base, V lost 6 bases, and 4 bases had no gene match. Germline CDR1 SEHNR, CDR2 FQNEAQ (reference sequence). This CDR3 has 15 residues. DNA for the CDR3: TGTGCCAGCAGTCCGGGACAGGGCAGCAATCAGCCCCAGCATTTT. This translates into CASSPGQGSNQPQHF.

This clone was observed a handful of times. CDR3 DNA sequence: TGTGCCAGCAGTCGACTAGATCTATTCGCCGGGGAGCTGTTTTTT. Translation: CASSRLDLFAGELFF. This chain uses TRBV9 with TRBJ2-2, with D perhaps matching TRBD2 (6 bases). CDR3 size: 15 residues. From germline, CDR1 is SGDLS and CDR2 YYNGEE. Trimming pared 5 bases from V and 6 bases from J, leaving 17 bases between. Full variable domain (missing parts from reference TRBV9 and TRBJ2-2): DSGVTQTPKHLITATGQRVTLRCSPRSGDLSVYWYQQSLDQGLQFLIQYYNGEERAKGNILERFSAQQFPDLHSELNLSSLELGDSALYFCASSRLDLFAGELFFGEGSRLTVL.

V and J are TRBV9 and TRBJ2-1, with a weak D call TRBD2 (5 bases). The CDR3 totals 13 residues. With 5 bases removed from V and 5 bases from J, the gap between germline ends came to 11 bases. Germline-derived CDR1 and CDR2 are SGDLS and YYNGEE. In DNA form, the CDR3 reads TGTGCCAGCAGTGACACGGGAAACAATGAGCAGTTCTTC. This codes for CASSDTGNNEQFF.

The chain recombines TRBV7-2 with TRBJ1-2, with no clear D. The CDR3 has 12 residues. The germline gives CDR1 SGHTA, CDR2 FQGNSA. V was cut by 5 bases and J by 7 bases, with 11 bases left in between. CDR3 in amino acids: CASSPRRSGYTF. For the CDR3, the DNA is TGTGCCAGCAGCCCTAGGAGGAGTGGCTACACCTTC.